This T cell receptor (beta chain) was identified during a study of T cells expressing NK-cell markers. In germline, CDR1 is DFQATT, CDR2 SNEGSKA (reference sequence). This CDR3 has 16 amino acids. TCRdb reprocessed the 5' RACE reads and stores each CDR3 protein as one record, lacking DNA. The sample table includes approximately 550,000 distinct CDR3 sequences. This receptor was taken from a man between 18 and 29 years old in good health. The rearrangement links TRBV20-1 to TRBJ2-1; TCRdb's D gene call, TRBD2, goes unchecked for lack of DNA. The sample was blood T cells: a sorted CD56 or NKG2C T cell subset, CD4+ or CD8+ T cells, or bulk PBMC T cells (not recorded which). This CDR3 is CSARRTSGSSYNEQFF.